This T cell receptor (beta chain) was identified in a study of T cells in Graves' hyperthyroidism and ophthalmopathy. Amplification of TCR beta CDR3 regions was performed using RNA transcripts as template. First-round RT-PCR with HTBI primers amplified the TCR CDR3 region. TCRdb ran MiXCR on the multiplex PCR reads and lists one entry per CDR3 protein. The sample lists roughly 500,000 distinct CDR3 sequences, 11% to 15% occurring once. Fresh 10 ml peripheral blood yielded PBMCs. This clonotype was counted at least ten times. CDR1 is MDHEN, CDR2 SYDVKM, per germline. The CDR3 has 18 amino acids. Between the trimmed V and J ends, which lost 7 bases and 0 bases, there was a span of 19 bases.

This TCR derives from a woman between 25 and 40 years old with Graves' hyperthyroidism that later progressed to Graves' ophthalmopathy. Sample: blood. This chain joins TRBV28 and TRBJ2-6; D gene ambiguous. The chain's CDR3 is CASNPSVGGYSGANVLTF. The CDR3 DNA is TGTGCCAGCAACCCCTCGGTCGGTGGGTACTCTGGGGCCAACGTCCTGACTTTC.